Here is one T cell receptor (beta chain) with its context. In the original analysis: Amplifying reference gene primers gave estimates of nucleated cell counts. Produced via immunoSEQ multiplex PCR; TCRdb's table is partial and in-frame only. V and J calls and clone size follow that table, whereas D and trimming were derived from the DNA. The repertoire has about 150,000 clones, more than 70% of them found once; the top ten carry less than 15%. This specimen comes from a study of blood T cell repertoires in COVID-19. Across the whole study: Donors in the United States, Italy and Spain gave samples during acute or convalescent COVID-19. The cDNA or gDNA used as material had been derived from T cells, B-cell-depleted T cells, or PBMCs.

This CDR3 spans 17 amino acids. Trimming at V came to 0 bases and at J to 4 bases, leaving 8 bases not matched to a gene. Germline CDR1 reads SGHRS; CDR2 reads YFSETQ. Specimen: peripheral blood. This chain links TRBV5-1 with TRBJ2-2; TRBD2 matches 8 bases. The sequence came from a man in his late teens or twenties with active or convalescent COVID-19. Written as DNA, the CDR3 is TGCGCCAGCAGCTTGGAATTGGCGGGGGGCGCCACCGGGGAGCTGTTTTTT. As protein: CASSLELAGGATGELFF.